The entry below describes one T cell receptor (beta chain). No antigen is known for it. The sample belongs to a study of cytomegalovirus exposure and HLA in healthy donors. Study observations and caveats: One variant, a missense change in DCLRE1C, was linked in a later analysis to TCR beta V- and J-gene trimming.

It was with 60 Vbeta and 13 Jbeta primers that the PCR ran. Sequenced by immunoSEQ multiplex PCR; TCRdb stores in-frame clones only, minus some. The sample consists of roughly 180,000 clones, 82% of them appearing once. The CDR3 contains 15 residues. Germline-derived CDR1 and CDR2 are SGHTS and YDEGEE. The junction had 4 bases not matched to a gene; V was cut back by 2 bases and J by 4 bases. Sampled while nominally healthy, donors likely had unrecorded immune exposures. This TCR was recovered from a man between 40 and 49 years old in good health and CMV-seronegative. The sequencing sample was made of PBMCs. The rearrangement links TRBV5-8 to TRBJ1-4; 8 positions agree with TRBD1. The DNA for the CDR3 is TGTGCCAGCAGCTTAACAGGGGGGAGTAATGAAAAACTGTTTTTT. Amino acid sequence: CASSLTGGSNEKLFF.